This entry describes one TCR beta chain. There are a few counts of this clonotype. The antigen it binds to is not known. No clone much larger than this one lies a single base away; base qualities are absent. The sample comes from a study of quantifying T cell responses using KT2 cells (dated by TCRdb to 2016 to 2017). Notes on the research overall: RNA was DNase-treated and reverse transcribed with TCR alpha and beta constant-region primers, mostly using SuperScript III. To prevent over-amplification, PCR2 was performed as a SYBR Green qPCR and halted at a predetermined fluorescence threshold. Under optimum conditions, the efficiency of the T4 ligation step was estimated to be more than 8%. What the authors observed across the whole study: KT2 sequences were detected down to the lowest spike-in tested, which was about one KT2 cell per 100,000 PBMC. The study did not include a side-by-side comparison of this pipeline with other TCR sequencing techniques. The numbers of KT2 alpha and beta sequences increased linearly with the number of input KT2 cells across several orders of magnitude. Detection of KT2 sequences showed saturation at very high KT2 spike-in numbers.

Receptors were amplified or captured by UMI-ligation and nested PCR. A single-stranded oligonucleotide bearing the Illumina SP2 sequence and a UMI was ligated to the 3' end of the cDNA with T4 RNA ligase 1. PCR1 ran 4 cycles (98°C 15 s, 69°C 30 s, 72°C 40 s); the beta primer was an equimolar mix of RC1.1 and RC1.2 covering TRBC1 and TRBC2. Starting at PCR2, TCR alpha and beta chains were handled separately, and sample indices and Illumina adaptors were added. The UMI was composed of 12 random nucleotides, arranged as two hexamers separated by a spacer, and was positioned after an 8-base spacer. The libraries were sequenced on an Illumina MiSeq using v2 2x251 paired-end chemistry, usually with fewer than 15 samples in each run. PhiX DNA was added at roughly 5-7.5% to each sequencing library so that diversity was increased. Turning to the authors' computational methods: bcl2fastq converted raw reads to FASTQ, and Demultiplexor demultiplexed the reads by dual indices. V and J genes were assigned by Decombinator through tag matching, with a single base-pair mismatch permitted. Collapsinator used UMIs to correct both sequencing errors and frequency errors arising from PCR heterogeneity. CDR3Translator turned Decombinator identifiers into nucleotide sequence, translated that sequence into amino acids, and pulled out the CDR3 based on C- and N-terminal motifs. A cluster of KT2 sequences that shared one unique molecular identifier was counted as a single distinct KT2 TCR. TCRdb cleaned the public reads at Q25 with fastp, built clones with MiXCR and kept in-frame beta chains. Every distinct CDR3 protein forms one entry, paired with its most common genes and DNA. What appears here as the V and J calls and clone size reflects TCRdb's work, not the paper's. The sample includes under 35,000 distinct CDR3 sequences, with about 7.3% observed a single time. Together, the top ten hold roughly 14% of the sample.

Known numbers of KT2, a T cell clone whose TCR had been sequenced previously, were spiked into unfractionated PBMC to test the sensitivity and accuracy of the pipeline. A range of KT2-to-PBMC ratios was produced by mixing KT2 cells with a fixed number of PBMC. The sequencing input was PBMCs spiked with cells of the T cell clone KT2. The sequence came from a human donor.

This receptor carries the CDR3 CAISESAGGYTDTQYF. The DNA reads TGTGCCATCAGTGAGTCCGCGGGAGGGTACACAGATACGCAGTATTTT. The sequence links TRBV10-3 to TRBJ2-3; 9 bases in the middle match TRBD2. CDR1 and CDR2, looked up from the germline V gene, are ENHRY and SYGVKD. Its CDR3 holds 16 amino acids, cysteine through phenylalanine. The only DNA kept is the CDR3, 48 bases in frame from the first base. The germline V and J ends show losses of 0 bases and 2 bases respectively, and no gene match explains 3 bases of the junction.